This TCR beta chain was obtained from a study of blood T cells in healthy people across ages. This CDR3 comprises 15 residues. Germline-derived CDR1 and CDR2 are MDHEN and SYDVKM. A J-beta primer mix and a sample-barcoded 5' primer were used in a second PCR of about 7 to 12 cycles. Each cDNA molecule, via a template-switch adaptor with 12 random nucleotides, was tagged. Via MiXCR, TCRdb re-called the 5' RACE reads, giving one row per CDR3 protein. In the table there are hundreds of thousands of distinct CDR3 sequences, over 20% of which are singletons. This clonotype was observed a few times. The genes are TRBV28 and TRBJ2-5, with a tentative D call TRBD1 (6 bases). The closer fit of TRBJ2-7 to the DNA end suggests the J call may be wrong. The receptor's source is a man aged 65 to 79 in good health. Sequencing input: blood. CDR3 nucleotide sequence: TGTGCCAGCAGTCTCCCCAGGGGCCCAACCTACGAGCAGTACTTC. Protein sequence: CASSLPRGPTYEQYF.